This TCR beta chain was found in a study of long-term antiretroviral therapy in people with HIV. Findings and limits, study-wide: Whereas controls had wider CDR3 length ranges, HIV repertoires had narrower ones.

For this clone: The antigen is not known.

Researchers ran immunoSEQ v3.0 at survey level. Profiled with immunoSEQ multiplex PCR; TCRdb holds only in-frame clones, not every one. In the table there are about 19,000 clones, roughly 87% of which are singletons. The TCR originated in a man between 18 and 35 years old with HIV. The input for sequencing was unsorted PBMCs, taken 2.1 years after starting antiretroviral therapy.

The CDR3 DNA follows: TGTGCCAGCAGCCTCACCGGGACTATCCACAATGAGCAGTTCTTC. This translates into CASSLTGTIHNEQFF. This rearrangement joins TRBV7-2 to TRBJ2-1; TRBD2 matches 7 bases. There are 15 residues in the CDR3. J lost 5 bases, V lost 5 bases, and 9 bases had no gene match. Germline CDR1 SGHTA, CDR2 FQGNSA.